The 24 T cell receptor beta chains below were found in one sample sequenced in a study of cytomegalovirus exposure and HLA in healthy donors. A multiplex PCR was run with 60 Vbeta primers and 13 Jbeta primers. Clones were read by immunoSEQ multiplex PCR, and TCRdb kept only the in-frame ones, dropping some. This table has fewer than 200,000 clones, approximately 72% appearing once. The sample taken for sequencing was PBMCs. The receptors originated from a middle-aged man in good health and CMV-seropositive.

This clone has more than one count but fewer than ten. The chain employs TRBV12-5 and TRBJ1-6; perhaps TRBD1 as D (6 bases). The CDR3 has 15 amino acids. V lost 8 bases to trimming and J lost 0 bases, with 11 bases between them. Germline CDR1 is LGHNT and CDR2 is FRNRAP. The CDR3 spells CASRDTSSYNSPLHF. The CDR3 DNA reads as TGTGCTAGTCGGGACACGAGCTCCTATAATTCACCCCTCCACTTT. Looking up the rest from reference TRBV12-5 and TRBJ1-6 gives the full variable domain: DARVTQTPRHKVTEMGQEVTMRCQPILGHNTVFWYRQTMMQGLELLAYFRNRAPLDDSGMPKDRFSAEMPDATLATLKIQPSEPRDSAVYFCASRDTSSYNSPLHFGNGTRLTVT.

In this sample, this clone turned up a few times. The chain recombines TRBV25-1 with TRBJ1-2; D remains ambiguous. V was shortened by 4 bases and J by 3 bases, with 6 bases between the two germline ends. This CDR3 is built from 12 residues. CDR1 is MGHDK, CDR2 SYGVNS, per germline. CDR3 sequence reads: CASSASYYGYTF. The CDR3, as DNA: TGTGCCAGCAGTGCCAGTTACTATGGCTACACCTTC.

This chain connects TRBV7-2 to TRBJ1-5; D unclear. There are 14 residues in the CDR3. Trimming removed 5 bases from V and 6 bases from J, with 14 bases in between. Germline V gene data show CDR1 as SGHTA and CDR2 as FQGNSA. CDR3 nucleotide sequence: TGTGCCAGCAGCCCCGATTGGGCATTTCAGCCCCAGCATTTT. Amino acid sequence: CASSPDWAFQPQHF.

This clone showed up just once. CDR3 protein: CASSQAGANSPLHF. Written as DNA, the CDR3 is TGTGCCAGCAGCCAAGCAGGGGCCAATTCACCCCTCCACTTT. V usage is TRBV14 and J usage is TRBJ1-6, with D perhaps matching TRBD1 (6 bases). Germline V gene data show CDR1 as SGHDN and CDR2 as FVKESK. Trimming stripped 1 base from V and 7 bases from J, with 8 bases between. This CDR3 is built from 14 residues.

This clone was detected a few times. The chain recombines TRBV5-4 with TRBJ2-2; 11 positions match TRBD2. Germline V gives CDR1 SGHNT, CDR2 YYREEE (reference sequence). The junction had 8 bases not matched to a gene; V was cut back by 0 bases and J by 7 bases. The CDR3 length is 17 residues. DNA for the CDR3: TGTGCCAGCAGCTTGGTAGTTAGCGGGGGGGCCGGCGGGGAGCTGTTTTTT. Translated, it gives CASSLVVSGGAGGELFF.

This clone was recorded a few times. The rearrangement joins TRBV6-1 to TRBJ2-2; a possible D gene is TRBD2 (5 bases). From germline, CDR1 is MNHNS and CDR2 SASEGT. The CDR3 extends over 15 amino acids. V lost 0 bases and J lost 8, with 13 bases in between. CDR3 bases: TGTGCCAGCAGTGAAGCGGGGAGATCTGAGGGGGAGCTGTTTTTT. Its protein is CASSEAGRSEGELFF.

The table lists this clone with a few counts. The chain links TRBV11-2 to TRBJ2-2, with D tentatively TRBD1 (6 bases). The CDR3 has 18 amino acids. Trimming pared 3 bases from V and 4 bases from J, leaving 21 bases between. From germline, CDR1 is SGHAT and CDR2 FQNNGV. The CDR3 spells CASSFYRGTGFFTGELFF. CDR3 in DNA: TGTGCCAGCAGCTTTTATCGGGGTACAGGGTTTTTCACCGGGGAGCTGTTTTTT. The full variable domain, with the rest looked up from reference TRBV11-2 and TRBJ2-2, is EAGVAQSPRYKIIEKRQSVAFWCNPISGHATLYWYQQILGQGPKLLIQFQNNGVVDDSQLPKDRFSAERLKGVDSTLKIQPAKLEDSAVYLCASSFYRGTGFFTGELFFGEGSRLTVL.

The V call is TRBV19, the J call TRBJ1-2, with D perhaps matching TRBD1 (5 bases). The V gene lost 5 bases and the J gene lost 3 bases, with 16 bases spanning the gap. The length of the CDR3 is 15 residues. Germline CDR1 LNHDA, CDR2 SQIVND (reference sequence). The CDR3 DNA sequence: TGTGCCAGTAGTCCCGGAACAGGCAGAGACTATGGCTACACCTTC. Translation: CASSPGTGRDYGYTF.

The J gene is TRBJ1-3, the V gene TRBV5-6; D is undetermined. CDR3 size: 15 residues. V lost 0 bases and J 4 bases, leaving 11 bases between the germline ends. Germline loops: CDR1 SGHDT, CDR2 YYEEEE. This CDR3 reads CASSLALGPGNTIYF. The CDR3 coding sequence is TGTGCCAGCAGCTTGGCTCTGGGCCCGGGAAACACCATATATTTT. Combining the CDR3 with reference TRBV5-6 and TRBJ1-3 gives the whole variable domain DAGVTQSPTHLIKTRGQQVTLRCSPKSGHDTVSWYQQALGQGPQFIFQYYEEEERQRGNFPDRFSGHQFPNYSSELNVNALLLGDSALYLCASSLALGPGNTIYFGEGSWLTVV.

The chain couples TRBV27 to TRBJ1-5; 7 positions match TRBD1. This CDR3 contains 12 residues. CDR1 and CDR2 (germline): MNHEY, SMNVEV (reference sequence). The V segment lost 9 bases and the J segment 6 bases; nucleotides outside the gene matches: 5. The CDR3 DNA follows: TGTGCCAGAACAGGGGTCACTCAGCCCCAGCATTTT. Translation gives CARTGVTQPQHF.

The J gene is TRBJ1-1, the V gene TRBV11-2; TRBD1 agrees at 11 bases. Trimming took 6 bases from V and 12 from J; bases not matched to a gene: 9. Germline V gene lookup returns CDR1 SGHAT and CDR2 FQNNGV. The CDR3 runs to 13 residues. The CDR3 DNA reads as TGTGCCAGCAGGGGACAGGGGGAGGATGGAACTTTCTTT. This encodes CASRGQGEDGTFF.

CDR3 bases: TGTGCCAGCTCACCTTCCCTAGCGGGGGTCCGCTCCTACGAGCAGTACTTC. Its protein is CASSPSLAGVRSYEQYF. The rearrangement links TRBV18 to TRBJ2-7, with 10 nucleotides matching TRBD2. Germline CDR1 KGHSH, CDR2 LQKENI. With 3 bases clipped from V and 0 bases from J, the junction kept 8 bases outside the gene matches. CDR3 length equals 17 residues.

The chain is built from TRBV11-3 and TRBJ2-3; tentatively, D is TRBD2 (6 bases). The V end was cut by 5 bases, the J end by 2 bases, with 11 bases between. Germline V gives CDR1 SGHNT, CDR2 YENEEA. CDR3 size: 14 residues. CDR3 in DNA: TGTGCCAGCAGCGGACTACTAAACACAGATACGCAGTATTTT. Protein product: CASSGLLNTDTQYF.

This CDR3 reads CASSLAFGAGGPSGANVLTF. The CDR3, as DNA: TGTGCCAGCAGCTTAGCGTTCGGGGCGGGAGGCCCTTCTGGGGCCAACGTCCTGACTTTC. V is TRBV7-2 and J is TRBJ2-6; 8 nucleotides match TRBD2. The CDR3 runs 20 residues. The J segment lost 1 base and the V segment lost 0 bases, leaving 11 bases of the junction unmatched. Germline CDR1 reads SGHTA; CDR2 reads FQGNSA.

V and J are TRBV7-2 and TRBJ1-6; TRBD1 is a possible D gene (5 bases). CDR3 length: 15 amino acids. Germline assignment: CDR1 SGHTA and CDR2 FQGNSA. V was clipped by 2 bases and J by 4 bases, with 9 bases between them. The CDR3 is CASSLPDRYNSPLHF. DNA of the CDR3: TGTGCCAGCAGCTTACCCGACAGATATAATTCACCCCTCCACTTT. The complete variable domain, with remaining parts taken from reference TRBV7-2 and TRBJ1-6, reads GAGVSQSPSNKVTEKGKDVELRCDPISGHTALYWYRQSLGQGLEFLIYFQGNSAPDKSGLPSDRFSAERTGGSVSTLTIQRTQQEDSAVYLCASSLPDRYNSPLHFGNGTRLTVT.

The rearrangement uses TRBV6-1 and TRBJ2-3; the D gene is possibly TRBD1 (6 bases). The length of the CDR3 is 15 residues. Trimming shortened V by 6 bases and J by 6 bases, and 19 bases separated the two germline ends. Germline V gene sequence: CDR1 MNHNS, CDR2 SASEGT. The DNA for the CDR3 is TGTGCCAGCAGGATGGGGACAATGCCTCGGGATACGCAGTATTTT. As protein: CASRMGTMPRDTQYF.

This chain joins TRBV5-1 and TRBJ2-7, with a possible D match to TRBD1 (6 bases). CDR1 and CDR2 from the germline V gene are SGHRS and YFSETQ. This CDR3 region has 15 residues. V shed 4 bases and J shed 7 bases, with 21 bases lying between them. CDR3 sequence: CASSKQGSMGYEQYF. For the CDR3, the DNA is TGCGCCAGCAGCAAACAGGGTTCCATGGGCTATGAGCAGTACTTC. The full variable domain, its missing parts supplied by reference TRBV5-1 and TRBJ2-7, is KAGVTQTPRYLIKTRGQQVTLSCSPISGHRSVSWYQQTPGQGLQFLFEYFSETQRNKGNFPGRFSGRQFSNSRSEMNVSTLELGDSALYLCASSKQGSMGYEQYFGPGTRLTVT.

The chain carries TRBV9 and TRBJ2-2, with 7 bases lining up with TRBD2. This CDR3 has 18 amino acids. The V segment lost 3 bases and the J segment 1 base; nucleotides outside the gene matches: 12. The germline CDR1 and CDR2 sequences are SGDLS and YYNGEE. CDR3 protein: CASSAPVGERGNTGELFF. CDR3 DNA sequence: TGTGCCAGCAGCGCACCCGTTGGGGAGCGGGGGAACACCGGGGAGCTGTTTTTT.

The V and J genes are TRBV19 and TRBJ2-3, with 7 positions matching TRBD1. CDR1 LNHDA and CDR2 SQIVND come from the germline V gene (reference sequence). There are 16 residues in the CDR3. V lost 5 bases, J lost 0 bases, and 8 bases stayed unmatched. The CDR3 region has the DNA TGTGCCAGTAGTGACTACAGGGGCTCTAGCACAGATACGCAGTATTTT. Protein product: CASSDYRGSSTDTQYF.

This clone has just a few counts. The chain is built from TRBV5-8 and TRBJ2-3, with a tentative D call TRBD2 (6 bases). V lost 4 bases and J lost 1, with 13 bases in between. Per the germline V gene, CDR1 is SGHTS and CDR2 is YDEGEE. The CDR3 runs to 15 residues. The CDR3 DNA is TGTGCCAGCAGCCCCCGGACTACCCGCACAGATACGCAGTATTTT. As protein: CASSPRTTRTDTQYF.

This clone was counted once. The chain joins TRBV18 to TRBJ1-1, with 9 bases identical to TRBD1. V was clipped by 6 bases and J by 7 bases; unmatched bases: 6. CDR3 length: 13 residues. Germline V lookup: CDR1 KGHSH, CDR2 LQKENI. The CDR3 spells CASSLGQGSEAFF. CDR3 DNA sequence: TGTGCCAGCTCCCTAGGACAGGGGAGTGAAGCTTTCTTT.

V usage is TRBV27 and J usage is TRBJ1-1; a possible D gene is TRBD1 (6 bases). The CDR3 contains 14 residues. CDR1 is MNHEY and CDR2 is SMNVEV in the germline V gene (reference sequence). Trimming stripped 0 bases from V and 3 bases from J, with 8 bases between. The CDR3 coding sequence is TGTGCCAGCAGTTTATCGGCAGGGGACACTGAAGCTTTCTTT. Translation gives CASSLSAGDTEAFF.

This clone was seen only once. This sample also contains other DNA sequences that code for the same CDR3. V and J are TRBV7-2 and TRBJ1-3; 7 bases align to TRBD1. The germline V gene has CDR1 SGHTA and CDR2 FQGNSA. After removal of 1 base from V and 1 base from J, the junction contained 1 base not matched to a gene. This CDR3 contains 15 residues. The CDR3 sequence is CASSLGQGSGNTIYF. The CDR3 DNA follows: TGTGCCAGCAGCTTAGGACAGGGTTCTGGAAACACCATATATTTT.

The chain is built from TRBV15 and TRBJ2-3; D gene ambiguous. V dropped 0 bases and J dropped 3 bases, with 4 bases sitting between them. Per germline, CDR1 LNHNV and CDR2 YYDKDF (reference sequence). The CDR3 totals 13 residues. CDR3 bases: TGTGCCACCAGCAGAGATCTAACAGATACGCAGTATTTT. Translated: CATSRDLTDTQYF.